This is a list of T cell receptor beta chains from one sample in a study of cytomegalovirus exposure and HLA in healthy donors. Measured with immunoSEQ multiplex PCR; TCRdb has only the in-frame clones, and not every one. Its table records 80,000 to 100,000 clones. Material for sequencing was PBMCs. The source is a man aged 45-65 years in good health and CMV-seropositive. Both conserved end residues are part of each CDR3.

V gene	J gene	CDR3 protein
TRBV7-8	TRBJ2-4	CASSLEGAAKNIQYF
TRBV5-1	TRBJ2-5	CASSLSARSQETQYF
TRBV30	TRBJ2-3	CAWDEAGGGADTQYF
TRBV5-6	TRBJ1-2	CASSLGEGYYGYTF
TRBV27	TRBJ2-7	CASSLNGRTKEQSYEQYF
TRBV11-2	TRBJ2-5	CASSLFREETQYF
TRBV11-2	TRBJ2-1	CASSLGDYYNEQFF
TRBV5-1	TRBJ1-2	CASSSTGSEVGGYTF
TRBV18	TRBJ1-1	CASSLRQNTEAFF
TRBV11-2	TRBJ2-7	CASSPGLAYEQYF
TRBV19	TRBJ2-1	CASSILAGANNEQFF
TRBV7-9	TRBJ1-5	CASSLEDQPQHF
TRBV29-1	TRBJ2-1	CSVDIVTTYNEQFF
TRBV4-3	TRBJ2-5	CASSQALAAETQYF
TRBV9	TRBJ1-1	CASSDRQGGMNTEAFF
TRBV5-5	TRBJ2-3	CASSKDRADTQYF
TRBV6-8	TRBJ1-1	CARYQRVSYNNTGGSDGTEAFF
TRBV5-1	TRBJ2-1	CASSGRTGDNEQFF
TRBV6-5	TRBJ1-5	CASSSTDVSVGQPQHF
TRBV6-6	TRBJ2-2	CASSRPGQGDTGELFF
TRBV6-5	TRBJ2-7	CASSYLGQGYEQYF
TRBV5-1	TRBJ2-1	CASSLLSAGVNEQFF
TRBV25-1	TRBJ2-7	CASSDPSYEQYF
TRBV19	TRBJ1-3	CASSIRLVGNTIYF
TRBV4-2	TRBJ2-3	CASSQDRRARKDTQYF
TRBV7-2	.	CASRRSGLLYEQYF
TRBV19	TRBJ2-1	CASSIAGTGGMFRQFF